Detailed here is one TCR beta chain. Time point reported: peripheral blood 6 weeks after treatment start. The assay was immunoSEQ multiplex PCR, and TCRdb's table has in-frame clones only and misses some. This sample has 35,000 to 45,000 clones, with approximately 84% found just once. The data originate from a study of PD-L1 blockade in urothelial cancer. Germline lookup yields CDR1 MGHDK and CDR2 SYGVNS. This CDR3 is 15 amino acids long. With 9 bases clipped from V and 1 base from J, the junction kept 10 bases outside the gene matches. The chain uses TRBV25-1 and TRBJ1-2; TRBD1 matches at 8 bases. Sequencing used PBMCs, obtained around atezolizumab (anti-PD-L1) treatment. This sequence was found in a man aged 40-50 years with urothelial cancer. The CDR3, as DNA: TGTGCCAGTAGCCGTGACAGGGGCGTTAACTATGGCTACACCTTC. Its protein product is CASSRDRGVNYGYTF.